Following are 25 T cell receptor beta chains from one sample sequenced in a study of T-cell memory formation after mild COVID-19 (dated by TCRdb to the early 2020s). Libraries were prepared through 5' RACE. Sequenced using an Illumina NovaSeq 6000. Using fastp at Q25 and MiXCR, TCRdb reprocessed the public reads and kept productive beta chains. When rows share a CDR3 protein, they turn into one entry using the most common DNA and genes. Recorded for this sample are about 390,000 distinct CDR3 sequences; more than 15% of them occurred a single time. The ten most abundant clones make up 20% to 25% of the sample. Sequencing used PBMCs or a T cell subset sorted from them (not recorded which). These receptor sequences come from a man aged 18 to 29 who had mild COVID-19 (a few samples of this study predate the infection). The sample titles of this study are shuffled in the database, so cell type and time point are left out; the donor was told from shared clones.

The rearrangement uses TRBV20-1 and TRBJ1-5, with TRBD1 matching over 12 bases. This CDR3 spans 18 amino acids. With 0 bases clipped from V and 6 bases from J, the junction kept 12 bases outside the gene matches. CDR1 DFQATT and CDR2 SNEGSKA come from the germline V gene (reference sequence). The CDR3 loop is CSARDSGTGGAGGQPQHF. The DNA for the CDR3 is TGCAGTGCTAGAGATTCGGGGACAGGGGGCGCGGGCGGTCAGCCCCAGCATTTT.

This clonotype has a handful of counts. CDR3 loop: CATAEWGTPYNEQFF. In DNA form, the CDR3 reads TGCGCCACCGCCGAGTGGGGGACCCCCTACAATGAGCAGTTCTTC. The V call is TRBV4-3, the J call TRBJ2-1; D may be TRBD1 or TRBD2 (5 bases each). The germline gives CDR1 LGHNA, CDR2 YSLEER. V lost 10 bases and J lost 2, with 18 bases in between. The CDR3 is 15 amino acids.

The sample holds a few counts of this clonotype. The rearrangement uses TRBV6-5 and TRBJ1-3, with 7 bases matching TRBD1. With V trimmed by 0 bases and J by 0 bases, 8 bases remained unmatched. The CDR3 covers 18 residues. Per the germline V gene, CDR1 is MNHEY and CDR2 is SVGAGI. The chain's CDR3 is CASSYSKGQWNSGNTIYF. The CDR3 nucleotides read TGTGCCAGCAGTTACTCGAAGGGACAGTGGAACTCTGGAAACACCATATATTTT.

The chain recombines TRBV5-4 with TRBJ2-1; D perhaps matches TRBD2 (7 bases). The CDR3 spans 15 residues. V was trimmed by 2 bases and J by 2 bases, leaving 11 bases between them. Per germline, CDR1 SGHNT and CDR2 YYREEE (reference sequence). The CDR3 nucleotides read TGTGCCAGCAGCTTACCGGGGGGCCCCTACAATGAGCAGTTCTTC. Translating gives CASSLPGGPYNEQFF.

Comments on this clonotype: A read error may produce the germline difference seen at one junction end. The CDR3, as DNA: TGTGCCGGCAGCCGGACAGGGAGGGACTATGGCTACACCTTC. This gives the protein CAGSRTGRDYGYTF. V usage is TRBV6-2 or TRBV6-3 and J usage is TRBJ1-2; 8 bases are shared with TRBD1. The CDR3 consists of 14 residues. Germline CDR1 MNHEY, CDR2 SVGEGT.

In its sample, this clonotype was seen a few times. V and J are TRBV9 and TRBJ2-5; 7 bases match TRBD1. Germline-derived CDR1 and CDR2 are SGDLS and YYNGEE. V was clipped by 1 base and J by 8 bases; unmatched bases: 8. CDR3 length: 14 amino acids. The CDR3 region has the DNA TGTGCCAGCAGCGTATGGCAGGGGGATGAAACCCAGTACTTC. It translates to CASSVWQGDETQYF.

This chain joins TRBV7-3 and TRBJ2-3; perhaps D is TRBD1 or TRBD2 (5 bases each). The V gene's germline CDR1 is SGHTA and CDR2 FQGTGA. The CDR3 loop spans 12 amino acids. V was pared by 1 base and J by 7 bases, with 6 bases between. Written as DNA, the CDR3 is TGTGCCAGCAGCTTAAGGGGGAATACGCAGTATTTT. It translates to CASSLRGNTQYF.

This clonotype is medium-sized. The chain has TRBV2 and TRBJ1-1; 7 bases align to TRBD1. Germline CDR1 reads SNHLY; CDR2 reads FYNNEI. This CDR3 comprises 14 residues. V was pared by 5 bases and J by 2 bases, with 5 bases of the junction left unmatched. CDR3 coding DNA: TGTGCCAGCAGTCTCAGACAGGGAAACACTGAAGCTTTCTTT. Its translation: CASSLRQGNTEAFF.

This chain connects TRBV5-4 to TRBJ1-2, with D tentatively TRBD1 (5 bases). The germline V and J ends were trimmed by 4 bases and 7 bases, with 14 bases remaining between them. The CDR3 is made up of 13 amino acids. Germline V gene data show CDR1 as SGHNT and CDR2 as YYREEE (reference sequence). CDR3 sequence (DNA): TGTGCCAGCAGCCGCCATGGGGCAGTTGGCTACACCTTC. This codes for CASSRHGAVGYTF.

J is TRBJ2-2 and V is TRBV7-3; D gene ambiguous. V was trimmed by 7 bases and J by 6 bases, leaving 18 bases between them. This CDR3 region has 15 residues. Germline-derived CDR1 and CDR2 are SGHTA and FQGTGA. The CDR3 loop reads CASTGITPKSGELFF. For the CDR3, the DNA is TGTGCCAGCACCGGCATCACCCCAAAATCCGGGGAGCTGTTTTTT.

This clonotype was picked up many times. The chain couples TRBV20-1 to TRBJ2-1, with TRBD1 matching 9 bases. CDR1 and CDR2 (germline): DFQATT, SNEGSKA (reference sequence). CDR3 size: 13 residues. The V gene end was trimmed by 3 bases and the J gene end by 8 bases; junction bases not matched to a gene: 5. The CDR3 here is CSASRTGVDEQFF. CDR3 in DNA: TGCAGTGCTAGCCGGACAGGGGTCGATGAGCAGTTCTTC.

The table lists this clonotype with many counts. The V and J genes are TRBV10-3 and TRBJ2-3; D is possibly TRBD1 or TRBD2 (5 bases each). Germline V CDR1 and CDR2: ENHRY, SYGVKD. The ends were cut back, 11 bases at V and 2 bases at J, with 14 bases in the middle. The CDR3 contains 13 residues. DNA of the CDR3: TGTGCCGCCCGGGACCTTAACACAGATACGCAGTATTTT. Translating gives CAARDLNTDTQYF.

The rearrangement links TRBV6-2 or TRBV6-3 to TRBJ1-5, with 11 bases that match TRBD1. The junction had 3 bases not matched to a gene; V was cut back by 5 bases and J by 6 bases. Germline V gene lookup returns CDR1 MNHEY and CDR2 SVGEGT. CDR3 length: 14 amino acids. CDR3 in DNA: TGTGCCAGCAGTACCGGGACAGGGGGTCAGCCCCAGCATTTT. It specifies CASSTGTGGQPQHF.

The chain combines TRBV20-1 with TRBJ2-7, with TRBD1 identical over 8 bases. The CDR3 covers 13 residues. J was trimmed by 4 bases and V by 6 bases; bases with no gene match: 8. Germline CDR1 is DFQATT and CDR2 is SNEGSKA (reference sequence). Here the CDR3 reads CSAPGTGTYEQYF. CDR3 in DNA: TGCAGTGCCCCTGGGACAGGCACGTACGAGCAGTACTTC.

The J gene is TRBJ1-5, the V gene TRBV11-2; tentative D call: TRBD1 (5 bases). The CDR3 length is 17 residues. Trimming took 1 base from V and 11 from J, leaving 24 bases between them. Per the germline V gene, CDR1 is SGHAT and CDR2 is FQNNGV. CDR3: CASSLGSAIRGGGAQHF. In DNA, the CDR3 is TGTGCCAGCAGCTTAGGTAGTGCCATACGCGGCGGGGGGGCCCAGCATTTT.

This clonotype has more than one count but fewer than ten. The chain uses TRBV29-1 and TRBJ2-1; 9 nucleotides match TRBD1. The germline gives CDR1 SQVTM, CDR2 ANQGSEA. Trimming took 6 bases from V and 7 from J; bases not matched to a gene: 4. CDR3 length: 12 amino acids. The CDR3 spells CSVRQGGNEQFF. The CDR3 DNA sequence: TGCAGCGTAAGACAGGGGGGTAATGAGCAGTTCTTC.

In its sample, this clonotype was seen a few times. The chain employs TRBV7-8 and TRBJ2-1, with D perhaps matching TRBD1 or TRBD2 (6 bases each). V gave up 1 base and J gave up 7 bases, with 14 bases separating them. CDR1 and CDR2 (germline): SGHVS, FQNEAQ. The CDR3 has 15 residues. In DNA form, the CDR3 reads TGTGCCAGCAGCTTAGTCCCGGGGGCGTTAAATGAGCAGTTCTTC. Translation: CASSLVPGALNEQFF.

In this sample, this clonotype turned up a few times. The rearrangement joins TRBV7-2 to TRBJ1-2, with 11 nucleotides matching TRBD1. The CDR3 contains 15 residues. V trimming: 6 bases; J trimming: 3 bases; junction bases outside the gene matches: 6. Germline V gene lookup returns CDR1 SGHTA and CDR2 FQGNSA. In DNA, the CDR3 is TGTGCCAGCAGATATCCGGGACAGGGGGACTATGGCTACACCTTC. Translation gives CASRYPGQGDYGYTF.

This clonotype appeared many times. This chain uses TRBV12-3 or TRBV12-4 with TRBJ2-3; D call uncertain. The CDR3 runs 14 residues. The ends were cut back, 6 bases at V and 2 bases at J, with 12 bases in the middle. The DNA for the CDR3 is TGTGCCAGCAGCTATAATGACCACACAGATACGCAGTATTTT. It is translated as CASSYNDHTDTQYF.

The chain couples TRBV7-9 to TRBJ2-3, with D perhaps matching TRBD2 (6 bases). V gave up 1 base and J gave up 4 bases, with 15 bases separating them. The germline V gene has CDR1 SEHNR and CDR2 FQNEAQ (reference sequence). The CDR3 has 16 amino acids. Here the CDR3 reads CASSLGLEELADTQYF. The CDR3 DNA follows: TGTGCCAGCAGCTTAGGACTAGAAGAACTGGCAGATACGCAGTATTTT.

This rearrangement joins TRBV20-1 to TRBJ2-5, with TRBD2 identical over 10 bases. Germline CDR1 reads DFQATT; CDR2 reads SNEGSKA (reference sequence). V shed 5 bases and J 5 bases; nucleotides not matched to a gene: 8. The CDR3 consists of 14 residues. In nucleotides, the CDR3 is TGCAGTGCTGGCCAACTAGCGGGGACGGAGACCCAGTACTTC. This codes for CSAGQLAGTETQYF.

The V call is TRBV4-1, the J call TRBJ1-3, with unresolved D. CDR1 and CDR2 (germline): MGHRA, YSYEKL. V dropped 2 bases and J dropped 8 bases, with 16 bases sitting between them. This CDR3 is 15 amino acids long. CDR3 sequence: CASSQYLGDRDTIYF. CDR3 bases: TGCGCCAGCAGCCAATACCTAGGCGATCGGGACACCATATATTTT.

This clonotype was seen only a few times. The chain joins TRBV23-1 to TRBJ1-5; a weak D match, TRBD1 (6 bases). TRBV23-1 is reported as an ORF; its role is uncertain. V lost 7 bases to trimming and J lost 4 bases, with 17 bases between them. The CDR3 has 15 residues. The CDR3 is CASKPQGSGNQPQHF. DNA for the CDR3: TGCGCCAGCAAGCCTCAGGGGTCGGGGAATCAGCCCCAGCATTTT.

The chain combines TRBV7-9 with TRBJ1-1, with D perhaps matching TRBD1 (6 bases). V was shortened by 4 bases and J by 4 bases, with 16 bases between the two germline ends. The germline gives CDR1 SEHNR, CDR2 FQNEAQ (reference sequence). CDR3 length: 15 amino acids. The CDR3 region has the DNA TGTGCCAGCAGCTCTAGGGGGTCCCTAGTCACTGAAGCTTTCTTT. Its translation: CASSSRGSLVTEAFF. Variable domain in full (rest from reference TRBV7-9 and TRBJ1-1): DTGVSQNPRHKITKRGQNVTFRCDPISEHNRLYWYRQTLGQGPEFLTYFQNEAQLEKSRLLSDRFSAERPKGSFSTLEIQRTEQGDSAMYLCASSSRGSLVTEAFFGQGTRLTVV.

This clonotype was observed a handful of times. V gene TRBV7-2 combines with J gene TRBJ1-5; 7 nucleotides agree with TRBD1. Germline V lookup: CDR1 SGHTA, CDR2 FQGNSA. Losses at the gene ends were 6 bases for V and 0 bases for J; bases not matched to a gene: 2. The CDR3 loop spans 14 amino acids. The CDR3: CASSWDSSNQPQHF. The CDR3 DNA sequence: TGTGCCAGCAGTTGGGACAGTAGCAATCAGCCCCAGCATTTT.